What follows is one T cell receptor beta chain and its context. How the authors handled the data: Reference gene primer amplification gave estimated nucleated cell counts. The assay was immunoSEQ multiplex PCR, and TCRdb's table has in-frame clones only and misses some. D and trimming were read from the DNA, whereas the V and J calls and clone size are those reported in that table. This repertoire shows 55,000 to 80,000 clones, over 80% found once; its top ten account for roughly 2.3%. The CDR3 runs to 13 residues. V gave up 5 bases and J gave up 3 bases; unmatched junction bases: 3. Germline V lookup: CDR1 KGHSH, CDR2 LQKENI. The data are from a study of blood T cell repertoires in COVID-19. In the study overall: The United States, Italy and Spain were the sources of the acute and convalescent COVID-19 samples. Sample material is recorded as cDNA or gDNA derived from T cells, B-cell-depleted T cells, or PBMCs.

The V and J genes are TRBV18 and TRBJ2-7; 8 nucleotides align to TRBD1. The receptor was derived from a human donor in a cohort sampled during active COVID-19. The sample was peripheral blood. The CDR3, as DNA: TGTGCCAGCTCAGGGGGGACAGGCTACGAGCAGTACTTC. Translated: CASSGGTGYEQYF. Full variable domain (rest looked up from reference TRBV18 and TRBJ2-7): NAGVMQNPRHLVRRRGQEARLRCSPMKGHSHVYWYRQLPEEGLKFMVYLQKENIIDESGMPKERFSAEFPKEGPSILRIQQVVRGDSAAYFCASSGGTGYEQYFGPGTRLTVT.